This T cell receptor (beta chain) derives from a study of spatial heterogeneity in lung cancer. Whole-study results and caveats: How many expanded intratumoral alpha and beta TCRs were present tracked the tumor mutation count, which was a count of nonsynonymous mutations.

TCRdb reprocessed the 5' RACE reads via MiXCR and lists one record per CDR3 protein. The sample contains around 100,000 distinct CDR3 sequences, 4.4% of which appear only once. CDR1 MDHEN and CDR2 SYDVKM come from the germline V gene. V dropped 5 bases and J dropped 1 base, with 12 bases sitting between them. This CDR3 has 15 amino acids. This clonotype was seen more than once but under ten times. Its matching antigen is unknown. Noted time point: sample taken at primary tumor resection. The source of this sequence is a male donor with early-stage non-small cell lung cancer. The chain combines TRBV28 with TRBJ2-1; D is undetermined. Sequencing was performed on lung tumor tissue, taken at surgery. CDR3 sequence: CASSPRPVSYNEQFF. The CDR3 region has the DNA TGTGCCAGCAGTCCCCGTCCGGTGTCCTACAATGAGCAGTTCTTC. Combining the CDR3 with reference TRBV28 and TRBJ2-1 gives the whole variable domain DVKVTQSSRYLVKRTGEKVFLECVQDMDHENMFWYRQDPGLGLRLIYFSYDVKMKEKGDIPEGYSVSREKKERFSLILESASTNQTSMYLCASSPRPVSYNEQFFGPGTRLTVL.